This T cell receptor beta chain is drawn from a study of blood T cell repertoires in COVID-19. Study-level information: T cells, B-cell-depleted T cells, or PBMCs supplied cDNA or gDNA.

V was trimmed by 10 bases and J by 6 bases, leaving 12 bases between them. The length of the CDR3 is 12 residues. CDR1 is MNHEY and CDR2 is SVGAGI in the germline V gene. Some clones are missing from TCRdb's copy, which holds only in-frame ones; the method was immunoSEQ multiplex PCR. The data contain approximately 150,000 clones, around 88% of them singletons. The chain is built from TRBV6-5 and TRBJ2-2; D might be TRBD1 (5 bases). The sequence was collected from a human donor in a cohort sampled during active COVID-19. Input material: peripheral blood. This CDR3 reads CATKEGAGELFF. CDR3 nucleotides: TGTGCCACGAAGGAAGGGGCCGGGGAGCTGTTTTTT.